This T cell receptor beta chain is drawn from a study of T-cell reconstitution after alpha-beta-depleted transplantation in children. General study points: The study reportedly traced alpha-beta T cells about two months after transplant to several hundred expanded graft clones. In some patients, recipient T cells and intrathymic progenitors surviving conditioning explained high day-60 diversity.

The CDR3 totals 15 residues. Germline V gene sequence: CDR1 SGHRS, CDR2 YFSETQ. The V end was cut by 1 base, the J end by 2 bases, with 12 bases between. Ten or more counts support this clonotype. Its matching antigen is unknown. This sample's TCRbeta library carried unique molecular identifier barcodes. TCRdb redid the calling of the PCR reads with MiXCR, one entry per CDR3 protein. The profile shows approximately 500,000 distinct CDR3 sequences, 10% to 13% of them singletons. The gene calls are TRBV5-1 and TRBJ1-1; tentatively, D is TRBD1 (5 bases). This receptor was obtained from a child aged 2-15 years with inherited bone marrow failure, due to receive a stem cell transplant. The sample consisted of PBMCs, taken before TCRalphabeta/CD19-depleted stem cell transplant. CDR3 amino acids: CASSLMGGVNTEAFF. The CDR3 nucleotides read TGCGCCAGCAGCTTGATGGGGGGAGTAAACACTGAAGCTTTCTTT.